This TCR beta chain emerged from a study of T cells in pancreatic ductal adenocarcinoma. Selected pancreatic ductal adenocarcinoma patients had undergone surgery without neoadjuvant therapy. Notes on the study in general: Blood clonality (roughly 0.075) did not differ significantly from tumor (about 0.12). Results skew toward the minority of patients with early-stage disease. Compared with tumor, blood showed more total productive templates and roughly 8-fold more clonotypes.

As to this clone: The antigen is unknown.

Sequencing used immunoSEQ multiplex PCR; TCRdb keeps in-frame clones, though not all of them. Of roughly 100,000 clones in the sample, more than 90% were seen once. The CDR3 covers 12 residues. Germline values: CDR1 SGHTS, CDR2 YDEGEE. V gave up 3 bases and J gave up 3 bases, with 4 bases separating them. The receptor was derived from a human donor with pancreatic ductal adenocarcinoma. Sequencing was done on a sample of PBMCs. The rearrangement joins TRBV5-8 to TRBJ2-1; D remains ambiguous. The CDR3 DNA is TGTGCCAGCAGCTCTTACTACAATGAGCAGTTCTTC. Protein: CASSSYYNEQFF.